The subject of this entry is one TCR beta chain. Its target is unknown. CDR3 length: 17 residues. Germline V gives CDR1 MNHNS, CDR2 SASEGT. This sample is drawn from a study of CXCR3-negative and CXCR3-positive naive CD8 T cells. UMI labels and 5' RACE were used to prepare the TRB cDNA libraries. TCRdb reprocessed the 5' RACE reads, with one entry per CDR3 protein and no DNA. This repertoire includes around 120,000 distinct CDR3 sequences. Study-level findings and limits: After cryopreservation, expression of CXCR3 was partially reduced, and most assays were run with fresh PBMCs. The TRB CDR3s that CXCR3-positive naive cells carried were more hydrophobic than those of CXCR3-negative naive cells. Both naive subsets had comparably high diversity; memory CD8+ cells much lower.

Sequencing input: naive CXCR3+ CD8+ T cells from blood. Subset given: CD45RO-CCR7+CD27+CD95- naive CD8+ T cells expressing CXCR3 (TNR3+). The source of this sequence is a human donor in good health. Some clones in this sample may be carry-over from other donors' samples. The rearrangement joins TRBV6-1 to TRBJ2-2; the D call from TCRdb, TRBD2, cannot be confirmed without DNA. CDR3 amino acids: CASHWPSGGPNTGELFF.